This T cell receptor beta chain derives from a study of cytomegalovirus exposure and HLA in healthy donors. The assay was immunoSEQ multiplex PCR, and TCRdb's table has in-frame clones only and misses some. The data hold a few hundred thousand clones, with about 90% observed a single time. Findings of the study overall: The TCR clusters that emerged in the first cohort tended, a later analysis found, to co-occur in the 110 or so validation repertoires. While the bulk of TCR sequences proved rare, some public TCRs turned up in many donors. CMV antigen specificity was confirmed in vitro for a few CMV-associated chains.

As regards this clone: Its antigen is not identified.

The CDR3 sequence is 19 residues long. V dropped 1 base and J dropped 4 bases, with 23 bases sitting between them. Germline values: CDR1 LGHNA, CDR2 YSLEER. The sequence was obtained from a woman aged 25 to 39 in good health and CMV-seronegative. The sequenced sample consisted of PBMCs. The chain couples TRBV4-3 to TRBJ2-1, with D possibly matching TRBD2 (5 bases). CDR3 bases: TGCGCCAGCAGCCAAGCATTCGGGGAAAAGTGGGAGTCGTACAATGAGCAGTTCTTC. Amino acid sequence: CASSQAFGEKWESYNEQFF.